This TCR beta chain was sequenced in a study of control samples from healthy donors and cancer patients. With 3 bases removed from V and 4 bases from J, the gap between germline ends came to 9 bases. Germline-derived CDR1 and CDR2 are MNHNS and SASEGT. The CDR3 consists of 14 residues. Assay: immunoSEQ multiplex PCR; the TCRdb copy retains only in-frame clones and omits some. The sample lists about 190,000 clones; roughly nine tenths were seen once. This receptor was identified in a young man in good health. The chain employs TRBV6-1 and TRBJ2-2; D is undetermined. The sequenced sample was blood. For the CDR3, the DNA is TGTGCCAGCAGTGAGGGCAGACCCACCGGGGAGCTGTTTTTT. Translation: CASSEGRPTGELFF.